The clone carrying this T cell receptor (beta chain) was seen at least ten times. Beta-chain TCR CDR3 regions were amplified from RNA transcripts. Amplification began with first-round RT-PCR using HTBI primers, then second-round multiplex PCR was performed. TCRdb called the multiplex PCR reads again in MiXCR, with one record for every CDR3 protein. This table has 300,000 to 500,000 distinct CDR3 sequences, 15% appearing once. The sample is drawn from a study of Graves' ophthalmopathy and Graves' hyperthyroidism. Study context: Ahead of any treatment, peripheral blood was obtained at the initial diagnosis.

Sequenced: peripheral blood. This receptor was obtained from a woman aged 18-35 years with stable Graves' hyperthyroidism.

CDR3 bases: TGTGCCGTTACGGACGGGAATGAAGCTTTCTTT. Amino acid sequence: CAVTDGNEAFF. The chain is built from TRBV19 and TRBJ1-1, with D unclear. With 11 bases removed from V and 7 bases from J, the gap between germline ends came to 14 bases. The germline gives CDR1 LNHDA, CDR2 SQIVND (reference sequence). CDR3 length equals 11 residues.